Shown below are 13 T cell receptor beta chains from a single sample sequenced in a study of identical twins. TCRdb re-derived calls from the 5' RACE reads in MiXCR, one entry per CDR3 protein. The data contain 1.5 million to 2 million distinct CDR3 sequences, less than 40% of them singletons. The sequencing sample was made of cord blood. These receptors all stem from a newborn girl in good health.

This clonotype occurred a few times. The chain combines TRBV4-1 with TRBJ1-1; D is undetermined. The CDR3 extends over 13 amino acids. V was pared by 2 bases and J by 1 base, with 5 bases between. Germline V lookup: CDR1 MGHRA, CDR2 YSYEKL. The CDR3 protein is CASSQQENTEAFF. CDR3 sequence (DNA): TGCGCCAGCAGCCAACAGGAGAACACTGAAGCTTTCTTT.

This clonotype was observed many times. The V and J genes are TRBV28 and TRBJ1-2; D ambiguous. This CDR3 is built from 12 residues. CDR1 is MDHEN and CDR2 is SYDVKM in the germline V gene. V was trimmed by 1 base and J by 4 bases, leaving 4 bases between them. CDR3 amino acids: CASSLSVYGYTF. CDR3 DNA: TGTGCCAGCAGTTTATCAGTCTATGGCTACACCTTC.

This clonotype has a handful of counts. The chain is built from TRBV25-1 and TRBJ2-2, with D perhaps matching TRBD1 (5 bases). This CDR3 has 15 amino acids. Germline CDR1 reads MGHDK; CDR2 reads SYGVNS. The V gene lost 2 bases and the J gene lost 4 bases, with 11 bases spanning the gap. The chain's CDR3 is CASSEQGSLTGELFF. The CDR3 DNA reads TGTGCCAGCAGTGAACAGGGATCCCTCACCGGGGAGCTGTTTTTT.

The CDR3 DNA reads TGTGCCAGCAGTGAGGCACCTTCTGGGGCCAACGTCCTGACTTTC. Its translation: CASSEAPSGANVLTF. The gene calls are TRBV25-1 and TRBJ2-6, with unresolved D. Germline values: CDR1 MGHDK, CDR2 SYGVNS. V lost 3 bases, J lost 1 base, and 7 bases lay in between. CDR3 length: 15 residues.

The chain couples TRBV19 to TRBJ1-2; D is unclear. The CDR3 has 14 residues. Germline-derived CDR1 and CDR2 are LNHDA and SQIVND (reference sequence). Trimming removed 3 bases from V and 6 bases from J, with 14 bases in between. CDR3 sequence (DNA): TGTGCCAGTAGTATCTACATGGAGCGGGATGGCTACACCTTC. Translated, it gives CASSIYMERDGYTF.

The rearrangement uses TRBV20-1 and TRBJ1-1, with D perhaps matching TRBD1 (5 bases). CDR1 and CDR2 (germline): DFQATT, SNEGSKA (reference sequence). The CDR3 extends over 14 amino acids. V was clipped by 4 bases and J by 2 bases, with 14 bases between them. The CDR3 nucleotides read TGCAGTGCTAAGGGGTCAGGGATAAACACTGAAGCTTTCTTT. Translation: CSAKGSGINTEAFF.

This clonotype was detected only a few times. The chain couples TRBV29-1 to TRBJ2-1, with 9 bases aligning to TRBD1. From germline, CDR1 is SQVTM and CDR2 ANQGSEA. There are 13 residues in the CDR3. The ends lost 6 bases at V and 8 bases at J; junction bases unmatched: 8. CDR3 DNA: TGCAGCGTCACAGGGGGCGCTCGGGATGAGCAGTTCTTC. It is translated as CSVTGGARDEQFF.

The chain recombines TRBV5-1 with TRBJ1-1; D gene unclear. The CDR3 loop spans 16 amino acids. Germline CDR1 SGHRS, CDR2 YFSETQ. The ends were cut back, 0 bases at V and 0 bases at J, with 12 bases in the middle. The CDR3 spells CASSLGSQLMNTEAFF. The CDR3 DNA reads as TGCGCCAGCAGCTTGGGGTCGCAGCTCATGAACACTGAAGCTTTCTTT.

The chain uses TRBV14 and TRBJ2-5, with a weak D call TRBD2 (5 bases). This CDR3 is built from 13 residues. The ends were cut back, 5 bases at V and 11 bases at J, with 18 bases in the middle. Germline CDR1 is SGHDN and CDR2 is FVKESK. The CDR3 region has the DNA TGTGCCAGCAGCGCGCGGACTCTTAATGAGCAGTACTTC. It yields the protein CASSARTLNEQYF.

The V call is TRBV6-5, the J call TRBJ1-4, with D unresolved. The V end was cut by 0 bases, the J end by 7 bases, with 6 bases between. The CDR3 has 13 amino acids. Per the germline V gene, CDR1 is MNHEY and CDR2 is SVGAGI. The CDR3 nucleotides read TGTGCCAGCAGTTACTCGAGTTCTGAAAAACTGTTTTTT. Translated: CASSYSSSEKLFF.

The chain combines TRBV19 with TRBJ2-2, with a weak D call TRBD1 (6 bases). Germline V gene lookup returns CDR1 LNHDA and CDR2 SQIVND (reference sequence). Trimming removed 8 bases from V and 0 bases from J, with 7 bases in between. This CDR3 region has 13 residues. The CDR3 sequence: CASHRANTGELFF. As DNA, the CDR3 is TGTGCCAGTCACAGGGCGAACACCGGGGAGCTGTTTTTT.

The rearrangement links TRBV5-1 to TRBJ2-2; 8 bases match TRBD2. J gave up 4 bases and V 0 bases, and 2 bases lay outside the gene matches. CDR1 SGHRS and CDR2 YFSETQ come from the germline V gene. The CDR3 length is 15 residues. CDR3 residues: CASSLVGRATGELFF. CDR3 nucleotide sequence: TGCGCCAGCAGCTTGGTCGGGAGGGCCACCGGGGAGCTGTTTTTT.

This clonotype turned up a few times. V is TRBV9 and J is TRBJ2-5; 9 bases are a match to TRBD1. Germline-derived CDR1 and CDR2 are SGDLS and YYNGEE. V shed 0 bases and J 5 bases; nucleotides not matched to a gene: 8. This CDR3 comprises 16 residues. For the CDR3, the DNA is TGTGCCAGCAGCGTAGCTAAAGGACAGGGGAGGGAGACCCAGTACTTC. Translated: CASSVAKGQGRETQYF.